Below, 10 T cell receptor beta chains from the same sample are listed, as sequenced in a study of cytomegalovirus exposure and HLA in healthy donors. A multiplex PCR was run with 60 Vbeta primers and 13 Jbeta primers. Data came from immunoSEQ multiplex PCR; TCRdb stores just in-frame clones and leaves some out. The profile shows 180,000 or so clones, roughly 10% of them singletons. The material sequenced was PBMCs. The receptors were gathered from a woman aged 25 to 39 in good health and CMV-seropositive.

The V call is TRBV27, the J call TRBJ2-7, with 9 bases identical to TRBD1. Looked up from germline, CDR1 is MNHEY and CDR2 is SMNVEV (reference sequence). With V trimmed by 1 base and J by 5 bases, 12 bases remained unmatched. This CDR3 region has 17 residues. Written as DNA, the CDR3 is TGTGCCAGCAGTTTATACCTACAGGGGGCGACGAAAAACGAGCAGTACTTC. Amino acid sequence: CASSLYLQGATKNEQYF.

In this sample, this clone turned up a few times. This chain connects TRBV4-2 to TRBJ2-5, with D possibly matching TRBD2 (6 bases). V gave up 0 bases and J gave up 5 bases, with 16 bases separating them. Germline-derived CDR1 and CDR2 are LGHNA and YNFKEQ. This CDR3 has 16 amino acids. CDR3 amino acids: CASSQDMVGGTETQYF. CDR3 sequence (DNA): TGTGCCAGCAGCCAAGATATGGTCGGAGGGACCGAGACCCAGTACTTC.

This clone came up a few times. One junction end does not reproduce the germline sequence, and a read error may be involved. The chain combines TRBV7-8 with TRBJ2-5; no clear D. Germline V gene data show CDR1 as SGHVS and CDR2 as FQNEAQ. The CDR3 is 12 residues long. The CDR3 DNA reads as TGTGCCAGCAGCTTAGTATTGGCGGTCCTGGACTTC. This encodes CASSLVLAVLDF.

The genes are TRBV10-1 and TRBJ2-1, with 9 bases that match TRBD2. CDR3 length equals 17 residues. V lost 0 bases, J lost 4 bases, and 7 bases stayed unmatched. CDR1 is WNHNN, CDR2 SYGVQD, per germline (reference sequence). The DNA of the CDR3 is TGCGCCAGCAGTGAGTCGGCGGGAGGGGGACGGTACAATGAGCAGTTCTTC. Translating gives CASSESAGGGRYNEQFF.

The chain links TRBV10-1 to TRBJ2-2, with D possibly TRBD2 on 6 matching bases. The CDR3 consists of 15 residues. In germline, CDR1 is WNHNN, CDR2 SYGVQD (reference sequence). The ends were cut back, 0 bases at V and 4 bases at J, with 9 bases in the middle. CDR3: CASSESGGTTGELFF. The CDR3 coding sequence is TGCGCCAGCAGTGAGTCTGGCGGGACCACCGGGGAGCTGTTTTTT.

This clone has just a few counts. V is TRBV11-2 and J is TRBJ2-5; D is ambiguous. The DNA end is more similar to TRBJ2-7, so the J call may be wrong. The germline V gene has CDR1 SGHAT and CDR2 FQNNGV. The CDR3 is 13 amino acids. CDR3 amino acids: CASSSTAWYEQYF. The CDR3 DNA follows: TGTGCCAGCAGCTCTACAGCCTGGTACGAGCAGTACTTC.

This rearrangement joins TRBV2 to TRBJ2-5; 11 nucleotides line up with TRBD1. Germline CDR1 reads SNHLY; CDR2 reads FYNNEI. V lost 6 bases, J lost 5 bases, and 14 bases stayed unmatched. The CDR3 is 17 residues long. Here the CDR3 reads CASRGPGQGGSRETQYF. The CDR3 DNA is TGTGCCAGCAGGGGCCCGGGACAGGGGGGTTCGAGGGAGACCCAGTACTTC.

The genes are TRBV6-1 and TRBJ1-1, with 7 positions matching TRBD1. Trimming at V came to 3 bases and at J to 3 bases, leaving 4 bases not matched to a gene. The CDR3 loop spans 14 amino acids. Germline CDR1 MNHNS, CDR2 SASEGT. CDR3 region: CASSDPTGYTEAFF. In DNA, the CDR3 is TGTGCCAGCAGTGACCCGACAGGGTACACTGAAGCTTTCTTT.

The chain employs TRBV6-1 and TRBJ2-2, with 11 bases aligning to TRBD2. The germline V gene has CDR1 MNHNS and CDR2 SASEGT. Germline trimming cut 4 bases from V and 3 bases from J; bases unmatched to any gene: 4. This CDR3 contains 16 residues. CDR3 sequence (DNA): TGTGCCAGCAGTGCCGGACTAGCGGGTTACACCGGGGAGCTGTTTTTT. Its protein is CASSAGLAGYTGELFF.

CDR3 residues: CASSQLWADHYNEQFF. The CDR3 bases are TGCGCCAGCAGCCAGCTATGGGCAGACCACTACAATGAGCAGTTCTTC. This chain uses TRBV4-1 with TRBJ2-1; no definite D call. CDR3 length equals 16 residues. Germline CDR1 MGHRA, CDR2 YSYEKL. V was pared by 3 bases and J by 3 bases, with 15 bases between.